This section outlines one T cell receptor (beta chain) sequence together with its context. This CDR3 has 15 residues. Germline CDR1 LNHNV, CDR2 YYDKDF (reference sequence). V dropped 1 base and J dropped 3; count of bases not matched to a gene: 4. Per the authors' pipeline: Reference gene primer amplification gave estimated nucleated cell counts. The method was immunoSEQ multiplex PCR; TCRdb's version includes in-frame clones alone and lacks a portion of them. V and J calls and clone size are copied from that table; D and trimming were computed from the DNA. The sample includes about 140,000 clones, 60% to 85% of them seen just once. The data are from a study of blood T cell repertoires in COVID-19. About the research overall: COVID-19 samples, acute and convalescent, were from the United States, Italy and Spain. Nucleic acid was either cDNA or gDNA, and it came from T cells, B-cell-depleted T cells, or PBMCs.

Sequences were obtained from peripheral blood. The chain links TRBV15 to TRBJ1-2; the match to TRBD1 covers 8 bases. This receptor was taken from a woman aged 80 or over with active or convalescent COVID-19. As DNA, the CDR3 is TGTGCCACCAGCAGAGGAGGGGGACAGGACTATGGCTACACCTTC. Residues: CATSRGGGQDYGYTF.